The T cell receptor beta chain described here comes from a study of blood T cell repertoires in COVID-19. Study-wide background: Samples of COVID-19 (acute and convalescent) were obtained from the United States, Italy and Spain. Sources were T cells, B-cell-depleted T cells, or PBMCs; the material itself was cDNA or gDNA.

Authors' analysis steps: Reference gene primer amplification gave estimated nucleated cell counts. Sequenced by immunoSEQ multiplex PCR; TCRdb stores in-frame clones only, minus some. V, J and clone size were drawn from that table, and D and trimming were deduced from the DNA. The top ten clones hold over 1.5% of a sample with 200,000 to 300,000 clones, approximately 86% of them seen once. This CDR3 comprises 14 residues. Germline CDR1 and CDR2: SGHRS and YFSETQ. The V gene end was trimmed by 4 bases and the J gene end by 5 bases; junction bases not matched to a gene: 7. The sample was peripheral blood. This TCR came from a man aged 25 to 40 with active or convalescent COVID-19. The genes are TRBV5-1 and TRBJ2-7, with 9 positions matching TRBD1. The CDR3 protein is CASSGGTGYNEQYF. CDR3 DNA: TGCGCCAGCAGCGGGGGGACAGGGTACAACGAGCAGTACTTC.